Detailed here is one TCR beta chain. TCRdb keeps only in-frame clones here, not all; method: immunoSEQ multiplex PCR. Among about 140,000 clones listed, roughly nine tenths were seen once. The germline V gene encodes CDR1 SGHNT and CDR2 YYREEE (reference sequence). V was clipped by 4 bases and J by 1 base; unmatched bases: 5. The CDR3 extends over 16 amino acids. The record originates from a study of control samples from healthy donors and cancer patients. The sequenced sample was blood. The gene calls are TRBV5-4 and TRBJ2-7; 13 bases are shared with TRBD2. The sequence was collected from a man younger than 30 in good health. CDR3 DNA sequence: TGTGCCAGCAGCATAGGACTAGCGGGGGTTTCCTACGAGCAGTACTTC. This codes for CASSIGLAGVSYEQYF.